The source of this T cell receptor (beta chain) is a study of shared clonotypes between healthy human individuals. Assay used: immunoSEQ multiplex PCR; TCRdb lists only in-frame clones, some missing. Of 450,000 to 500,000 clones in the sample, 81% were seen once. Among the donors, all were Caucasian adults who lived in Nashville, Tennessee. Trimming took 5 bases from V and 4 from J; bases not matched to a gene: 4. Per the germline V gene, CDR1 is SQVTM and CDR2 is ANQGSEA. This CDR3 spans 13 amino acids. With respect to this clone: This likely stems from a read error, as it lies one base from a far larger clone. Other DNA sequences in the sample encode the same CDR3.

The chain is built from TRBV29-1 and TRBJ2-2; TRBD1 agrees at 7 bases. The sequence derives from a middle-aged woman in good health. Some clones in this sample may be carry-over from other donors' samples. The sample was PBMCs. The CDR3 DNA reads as TGCAGCGTTAACAGGGGTGGCACCGGGGAGCTGTTTTTT. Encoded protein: CSVNRGGTGELFF.